Below, 19 T cell receptor beta chains from the same sample are listed, as sequenced in a study of cytomegalovirus exposure and HLA in healthy donors. This PCR relied on a set of 60 Vbeta primers and 13 Jbeta primers. Some clones are missing from TCRdb's copy, which holds only in-frame ones; the method was immunoSEQ multiplex PCR. The table shows 90,000 to 150,000 clones, with over 15% occurring only once. The sample was PBMCs. Receptors were obtained from a woman between 18 and 30 years old in good health and CMV-seronegative.

The genes are TRBV28 and TRBJ2-7; 7 positions match TRBD2. Germline CDR1 and CDR2: MDHEN and SYDVKM. The CDR3 totals 14 residues. After removal of 8 bases from V and 3 bases from J, the junction contained 10 bases not matched to a gene. In nucleotides, the CDR3 is TGTGCCAGCCAGATGGGGCAGCGGGGCTACGAGCAGTACTTC. It specifies CASQMGQRGYEQYF. The variable domain in full, completed from reference TRBV28 and TRBJ2-7, reads DVKVTQSSRYLVKRTGEKVFLECVQDMDHENMFWYRQDPGLGLRLIYFSYDVKMKEKGDIPEGYSVSREKKERFSLILESASTNQTSMYLCASQMGQRGYEQYFGPGTRLTVT.

This rearrangement joins TRBV30 to TRBJ2-7; D is undetermined. CDR1 is GTSNPN, CDR2 SVGIG, per germline (reference sequence). The CDR3 runs 12 residues. V was shortened by 3 bases and J by 1 base, with 7 bases between the two germline ends. The CDR3 DNA sequence: TGTGCCTGGAGGCGTGGTTCCTACGAGCAGTACTTC. Translation: CAWRRGSYEQYF.

This chain links TRBV2 with TRBJ1-6; D gene unclear. In germline, CDR1 is SNHLY, CDR2 FYNNEI. V lost 6 bases to trimming and J lost 0 bases, with 6 bases between them. The CDR3 sequence is 14 residues long. CDR3 sequence (DNA): TGTGCCAGCAGGGCCAGCTCCTATAATTCACCCCTCCACTTT. Protein: CASRASSYNSPLHF. Drawing the rest from reference TRBV2 and TRBJ1-6, the complete variable domain is EPEVTQTPSHQVTQMGQEVILRCVPISNHLYFYWYRQILGQKVEFLVSFYNNEISEKSEIFDDQFSVERPDGSNFTLKIRSTKLEDSAMYFCASRASSYNSPLHFGNGTRLTVT.

This sequence joins TRBV9 and TRBJ2-7; 9 nucleotides align to TRBD1. With 4 bases clipped from V and 6 bases from J, the junction kept 11 bases outside the gene matches. Germline CDR1 SGDLS, CDR2 YYNGEE. CDR3 length equals 15 residues. CDR3 residues: CASSPWGTGTGEQYF. DNA for the CDR3: TGTGCCAGCAGCCCGTGGGGGACAGGGACTGGCGAGCAGTACTTC.

The sample holds a few counts of this clone. Other nucleotide sequences in the sample specify the same CDR3. The V and J genes are TRBV5-1 and TRBJ2-6; no reliable D call. The germline gives CDR1 SGHRS, CDR2 YFSETQ. The V and J ends lost 0 bases and 4 bases respectively, with 8 bases between them. The CDR3 runs 15 residues. The CDR3 sequence is CASSLDSSGANVLTF. The CDR3 DNA sequence: TGCGCCAGCAGCTTGGATAGCTCCGGGGCCAACGTCCTGACTTTC.

V and J are TRBV18 and TRBJ1-5; D uncertain. The CDR3 consists of 15 residues. The germline gives CDR1 KGHSH, CDR2 LQKENI. V dropped 3 bases and J dropped 5 bases, with 14 bases sitting between them. CDR3 DNA sequence: TGTGCCAGCTCACCTCCGACACCGGTCGATCAGCCCCAGCATTTT. Translating it yields CASSPPTPVDQPQHF. The whole variable domain, remainder taken from reference TRBV18 and TRBJ1-5, is NAGVMQNPRHLVRRRGQEARLRCSPMKGHSHVYWYRQLPEEGLKFMVYLQKENIIDESGMPKERFSAEFPKEGPSILRIQQVVRGDSAAYFCASSPPTPVDQPQHFGDGTRLSIL.

This clone was observed a handful of times. The chain carries TRBV19 and TRBJ2-2, with 15 bases identical to TRBD2. J was trimmed by 5 bases and V by 5 bases; bases with no gene match: 9. Looked up from germline, CDR1 is LNHDA and CDR2 is SQIVND (reference sequence). The CDR3 runs 18 residues. CDR3 amino acids: CASSPQYGLAGGTGELFF. The CDR3 DNA reads as TGTGCCAGTAGTCCACAATACGGACTAGCGGGAGGGACCGGGGAGCTGTTTTTT.

This clone turned up a few times. This sequence joins TRBV28 and TRBJ1-4, with a tentative D call TRBD1 (6 bases). The germline V gene encodes CDR1 MDHEN and CDR2 SYDVKM. V was cut by 6 bases and J by 7 bases, with 18 bases left in between. CDR3 size: 15 residues. In DNA, the CDR3 is TGTGCCAGCAGCCTAGTTCTGGGGGCGCGTGAAAAACTGTTTTTT. This encodes CASSLVLGAREKLFF.

The rearrangement uses TRBV9 and TRBJ2-7; no definite D call. Germline V lookup: CDR1 SGDLS, CDR2 YYNGEE. Trimming took off 0 bases at V and 5 bases at J, with 12 bases between the two ends. The CDR3 has 14 residues. CDR3: CASSVGPSRDEQYF. CDR3 sequence (DNA): TGTGCCAGCAGCGTAGGACCTTCCCGGGACGAGCAGTACTTC.

This clone came up a few times. The rearrangement joins TRBV5-1 to TRBJ2-3, with 10 bases that match TRBD1. CDR1 is SGHRS, CDR2 YFSETQ, per germline. The CDR3 spans 16 residues. Trimming took 4 bases from V and 2 from J; bases not matched to a gene: 7. The CDR3 here is CASSPMTGGPTDTQYF. CDR3 nucleotides: TGCGCCAGCAGCCCGATGACAGGGGGCCCCACAGATACGCAGTATTTT.

The CDR3 DNA reads TGTGCCACACGACTAGCGGGAGGGAAAAAGACCCAGTACTTC. Its protein product is CATRLAGGKKTQYF. The V call is TRBV10-3, the J call TRBJ2-5; 14 bases align to TRBD2. In germline, CDR1 is ENHRY, CDR2 SYGVKD. V lost 10 bases, J lost 6 bases, and 7 bases stayed unmatched. This CDR3 comprises 14 residues.

The chain recombines TRBV2 with TRBJ1-4; maybe TRBD1 (6 bases). The CDR3 totals 14 residues. V gave up 3 bases and J gave up 7 bases, with 12 bases separating them. Germline CDR1 SNHLY, CDR2 FYNNEI. CDR3 coding DNA: TGTGCCAGCAGTGAGCGGGGGGCGGGTGAAAAACTGTTTTTT. This translates into CASSERGAGEKLFF.

V gene TRBV15 combines with J gene TRBJ2-7; tentative D call: TRBD1 (8 bases). Per the germline V gene, CDR1 is LNHNV and CDR2 is YYDKDF (reference sequence). Trimming shortened V by 3 bases and J by 1 base, and 19 bases separated the two germline ends. The CDR3 extends over 17 amino acids. The CDR3 sequence: CATSSTTGQGGSYEQYF. The CDR3 region has the DNA TGTGCCACCAGCAGTACCACCGGACAGGGAGGGTCCTACGAGCAGTACTTC.

J is TRBJ1-5 and V is TRBV6-5; D possibly corresponds to TRBD1 (6 bases). This CDR3 region has 14 residues. The V gene lost 5 bases and the J gene lost 3 bases, with 11 bases spanning the gap. Germline loops: CDR1 MNHEY, CDR2 SVGAGI. The CDR3 nucleotides are TGTGCCAGCAGTCGCGGACAGAACAATCAGCCCCAGCATTTT. It translates to CASSRGQNNQPQHF.

The rearrangement uses TRBV19 and TRBJ2-5; weak D call: TRBD2 (7 bases). The CDR3 totals 12 residues. V shed 7 bases and J shed 5 bases, with 11 bases lying between them. CDR1 and CDR2 from the germline V gene are LNHDA and SQIVND (reference sequence). CDR3 residues: CASIRGGETQYF. In nucleotides, the CDR3 is TGTGCCAGTATAAGGGGGGGGGAGACCCAGTACTTC. The complete variable domain, with remaining parts taken from reference TRBV19 and TRBJ2-5, reads DGGITQSPKYLFRKEGQNVTLSCEQNLNHDAMYWYRQDPGQGLRLIYYSQIVNDFQKGDIAEGYSVSREKKESFPLTVTSAQKNPTAFYLCASIRGGETQYFGPGTRLLVL.

Concerning this clone: At one end the junction does not follow the germline gene, possibly because of a read error. The V call is TRBV7-7, the J call TRBJ2-5; possibly TRBD1 for D (5 bases). CDR1 and CDR2 from the germline V gene are SSHAT and FNYEAQ (reference sequence). This CDR3 region has 13 residues. The CDR3 loop is CASSLGQGETQYF. CDR3 nucleotide sequence: TGTGCTAGCAGCTTAGGGCAGGGCGAGACCCAGTACTTC.

The chain joins TRBV9 to TRBJ2-3; possibly TRBD1 for D (7 bases). Germline values: CDR1 SGDLS, CDR2 YYNGEE. Deletions cut 0 bases from V and 3 bases from J, with 17 bases between. The CDR3 has 17 residues. The CDR3 is CASSVEAGGSGTDTQYF. CDR3 coding DNA: TGTGCCAGCAGCGTAGAGGCAGGGGGGAGTGGAACAGATACGCAGTATTTT.

The chain has TRBV7-3 and TRBJ2-1; the match to TRBD1 covers 8 bases. V was clipped by 5 bases and J by 0 bases; unmatched bases: 15. This CDR3 is built from 19 residues. Germline values: CDR1 SGHTA, CDR2 FQGTGA. Here the CDR3 reads CASSPWAGGLQSSYNEQFF. In DNA, the CDR3 is TGTGCCAGCAGCCCCTGGGCAGGGGGCCTCCAGAGCTCCTACAATGAGCAGTTCTTC.

The chain combines TRBV5-4 with TRBJ1-2, with a weak D call TRBD1 (5 bases). CDR1 and CDR2 (germline): SGHNT, YYREEE (reference sequence). Trimming took 2 bases from V and 3 from J, leaving 14 bases between them. The CDR3 sequence is 15 residues long. The CDR3 reads CASSFLTRGDYGYTF. CDR3 nucleotide sequence: TGTGCCAGCAGCTTCCTGACACGGGGGGACTATGGCTACACCTTC.